These T cell receptor beta chains were read from a single sample in a study of cytomegalovirus exposure and HLA in healthy donors. Measured with immunoSEQ multiplex PCR; TCRdb has only the in-frame clones, and not every one. The repertoire holds approximately 200,000 clones, with roughly 74% as singletons. The source material was PBMCs. The receptors stem from a woman between 25 and 40 years old in good health and CMV-seropositive. Each CDR3 is given with its conserved first and last residue. The D gene is left open where the match is weak. Some rows have no size entry. The others give once, few or many, or a class for an expanded clone.

>.|.|TRBJ2-7|TRBV28
TGTGCCAGCAGTTTATTTTCGGACAGTTCCTACGAGCAGTACTTC
CASSLFSDSSYEQYF
>.|few|TRBJ1-1|TRBV10-3
TGTGCCATCAGTGACCTCCCAGGGCGCGAACCTGAAGCTTTCTTT
CAISDLPGREPEAFF
>TRBD1|few|TRBJ1-1|TRBV5-1
TGCGCCAGCAGCTTAACAGGGGTTGGTCGTGAAGCTTTCTTT
CASSLTGVGREAFF
>.|few|TRBJ2-5|TRBV6-5
TGTGCCAGCAGTTACTCGATCAGAGGGACCCAGTACTTC
CASSYSIRGTQYF
>TRBD1|.|TRBJ1-2|TRBV28
TGTGCCAGCAGTCCCGGGACAGCTAACTATGGCTACACCTTC
CASSPGTANYGYTF
>.|.|TRBJ2-7|TRBV18
TGTGCCAGCTCCCGGGAAGGGTACGGCTACGAGCAGTACTTC
CASSREGYGYEQYF
>.|.|TRBJ1-6|TRBV7-2
TGTGCCAGCAGCTTAGAGGGGGTAACCTATAATTCACCCCTCCACTTT
CASSLEGVTYNSPLHF
>.|.|TRBJ2-1|TRBV4-2
TGTGCCAGCAGCCAAGATCCGGCGGGACCAGACAATGAGCAGTTCTTC
CASSQDPAGPDNEQFF
>TRBD1|once|TRBJ1-4|TRBV14
TGTGCCAGCAGCCGACAGGGTTTTGCTAATGAAAAACTGTTTTTT
CASSRQGFANEKLFF
>.|.|TRBJ2-6|TRBV25-1
TGTGCCAGCAGTGAAGCGGGCCAGCGGAGGGCCAACGTCCTGACTTTC
CASSEAGQRRANVLTF
>.|.|TRBJ2-7|TRBV13
TGTGCCAGCAGCTTAGAGGGGGACTACGAGCAGTACTTC
CASSLEGDYEQYF
>.|few|TRBJ2-3|TRBV4-2
TGTGCCAGCAGCCAAGAGTCGCCTACCCAAGGGGCAGATACGCAGTATTTT
CASSQESPTQGADTQYF
>.|.|TRBJ1-1|TRBV9
TGTGCCAGCAGCGTGTCTGTGAACACTGAAGCTTTCTTT
CASSVSVNTEAFF
>TRBD2|few|TRBJ2-1|TRBV5-6
TGTGCCAGCAGCTTCTGGACAGGGCAACTAGCGGGAAGCAATGAGCAGTTCTTC
CASSFWTGQLAGSNEQFF
>TRBD1|.|TRBJ2-7|TRBV6-5
TGTGCCAGCAGTTTCGCCGGGACAGGGCCCTACGAGCAGTACTTC
CASSFAGTGPYEQYF
>.|.|TRBJ1-2|TRBV9
TGTGCCAGCAGCGTAGGTAGGACATCGTGGGGCTACACCTTC
CASSVGRTSWGYTF
>.|.|TRBJ1-2|TRBV28
TGTGCCAGCAGCCAAAGGGGACACTATATAATCTATGGCTACACCTTC
CASSQRGHYIIYGYTF
>.|.|TRBJ2-1|TRBV6-4
TGTGCCAGCAGTTACTCCACAGGGACCCTAAGTAATGAGCAGTTCTTC
CASSYSTGTLSNEQFF
>TRBD1|.|TRBJ1-1|TRBV10-3
TGTGCCTCCTCCGGAAAGACAGGGTCCATGAACACTGAAGCTTTCTTT
CASSGKTGSMNTEAFF
>.|once|TRBJ1-2|TRBV7-2
TGTGCCAGCAGTGACCACAGGTCCCCGGGTGCCAACTATGGCTACACCTTC
CASSDHRSPGANYGYTF
>TRBD2|once|TRBJ2-3|TRBV27
TGTGCCAGCAGTTTAGGAGCCCCGGGACTAGCGCTTAGGGATACGCAGTATTTT
CASSLGAPGLALRDTQYF
>TRBD1|.|TRBJ2-2|TRBV25-1
TGTGCCAGCAGTCCAGGGGGCCAGGGGTGGAACACCGGGGAGCTGTTTTTT
CASSPGGQGWNTGELFF
>.|once|TRBJ2-7|TRBV28
TGTGCCAGCAGTTTTCTCCGCCGGGAGCTTATGTACGAGCAGTACTTC
CASSFLRRELMYEQYF
>.|.|TRBJ2-1|TRBV10-1
TGCGCCAGCAGTGTTGTCCGAGGCAATGAGCAGTTCTTC
CASSVVRGNEQFF
>.|few|TRBJ2-4|TRBV28
TGTGCCAGCCGCCCCGGTGGTGCCAAAAACATTCAGTACTTC
CASRPGGAKNIQYF
>TRBD1|.|TRBJ1-2|TRBV2
TGTGCCACCAGACAGGGGGCTGTTTATGGCTACACCTTC
CATRQGAVYGYTF
>.|.|TRBJ1-3|TRBV6-5
TGTGCCAGCACTCTGACAGCCAACTCTGGAAACACCATATATTTT
CASTLTANSGNTIYF
>.|once|TRBJ2-1|TRBV6-1
TGTGCCAGCAGTGAAGATCCCGGAGGGCCTTGTGAGCAGTTCTTC
CASSEDPGGPCEQFF
>.|.|TRBJ1-6|TRBV29-1
TGCAGCGTTGGGCGAGAGCGTAATTCACCCCTCCACTTT
CSVGRERNSPLHF
>TRBD1|.|TRBJ1-2|TRBV5-6
TGTGCCAGCAGCTCTATCGGGACAGGGGGCCGAGGCTACACCTTC
CASSSIGTGGRGYTF
>TRBD1|.|TRBJ2-7|TRBV5-4
TGTGCCAGCAGCTTGGGGGGACAGACCTACGAGCAGTACTTC
CASSLGGQTYEQYF
>.|.|TRBJ1-6|TRBV6-5
TGTGCCAGCAGGAAAACAGGGTCACCCCTCCACTTT
CASRKTGSPLHF
>.|few|TRBJ2-3|TRBV29-1
TGCAGCGTCTCCAGGAGCGGTGGCACAGATACGCAGTATTTT
CSVSRSGGTDTQYF
>.|.|TRBJ1-2|TRBV4-3
TGCGCCAGCAGCCAAGACCTTACGACAGGCGGCTACACCTTC
CASSQDLTTGGYTF
>TRBD1|few|TRBJ2-1|TRBV29-1
TGCAGCGTCATAAATCGGGACAGGGGCTCCTACAATGAGCAGTTCTTC
CSVINRDRGSYNEQFF
>.|.|TRBJ1-1|TRBV4-3
TGCGCCAGCAGCCAAGATTGGAGCACTGAAGCTTTCTTT
CASSQDWSTEAFF
>.|once|TRBJ1-1|TRBV7-8
TGTGCCAGCAGCCCGGTAATGAACACTGAAGCTTTCTTT
CASSPVMNTEAFF
>.|.|TRBJ1-5|TRBV4-3
TGCGCCAGCAGCCAAGACTACAGGACAATCAATCAGCCCCAGCATTTT
CASSQDYRTINQPQHF
>.|.|TRBJ2-7|TRBV28
TGTGCCAGCAGTTTTCGGGGAGTGTCCTACGAGCAGTACTTC
CASSFRGVSYEQYF
>TRBD2|.|TRBJ2-7|TRBV19
TGTGCCAGTAGTATCCTAGCGGGCGAGCAGTACTTC
CASSILAGEQYF
>.|.|TRBJ2-5|TRBV28
TGTGCCAGCAGTCCCCCGTGGCAGGGTGGAGAGACCCAGTACTTC
CASSPPWQGGETQYF
>TRBD2|.|TRBJ2-1|TRBV10-1
TGCGCCAGCAGTGAAGAAGCGGGAGGGCCCTCCTACAATGAGCAGTTCTTC
CASSEEAGGPSYNEQFF
>.|.|TRBJ1-1|TRBV6-5
TGTGCCAGCAGGTCTAGCCTACAGCACGGGGCTTTCTTT
CASRSSLQHGAFF
>.|.|TRBJ1-1|TRBV4-3
TGCGCCAGCAGCCAAGACCGGTCTGAAGCTTTCTTT
CASSQDRSEAFF
>TRBD2|.|TRBJ2-5|TRBV5-4
TGTGCCAGCAGCTTGGGGCGGGGGGGCCTCCTACACCAAGAGACCCAGTACTTC
CASSLGRGGLLHQETQYF
>TRBD1|.|TRBJ1-1|TRBV15
TGTGCCACCAGCAGAGGTGGAGGGACAGGGCACACTGAAGCTTTCTTT
CATSRGGGTGHTEAFF